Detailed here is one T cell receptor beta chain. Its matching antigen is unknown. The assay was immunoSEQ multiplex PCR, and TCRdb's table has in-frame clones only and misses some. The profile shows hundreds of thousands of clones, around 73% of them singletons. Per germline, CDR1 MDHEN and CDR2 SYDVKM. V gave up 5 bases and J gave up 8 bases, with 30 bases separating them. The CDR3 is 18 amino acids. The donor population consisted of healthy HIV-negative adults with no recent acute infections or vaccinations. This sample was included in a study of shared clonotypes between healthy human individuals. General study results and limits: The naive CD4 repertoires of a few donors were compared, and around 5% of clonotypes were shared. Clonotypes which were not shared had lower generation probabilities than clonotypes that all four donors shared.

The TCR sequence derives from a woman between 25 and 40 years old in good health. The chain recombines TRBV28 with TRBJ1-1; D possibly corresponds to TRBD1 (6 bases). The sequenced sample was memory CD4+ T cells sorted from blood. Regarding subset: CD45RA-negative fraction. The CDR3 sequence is CASSQPAGKGTTGKEAFF. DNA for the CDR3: TGTGCCAGCAGTCAACCGGCGGGGAAGGGTACTACAGGGAAAGAAGCTTTCTTT. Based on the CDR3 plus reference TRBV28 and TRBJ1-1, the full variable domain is DVKVTQSSRYLVKRTGEKVFLECVQDMDHENMFWYRQDPGLGLRLIYFSYDVKMKEKGDIPEGYSVSREKKERFSLILESASTNQTSMYLCASSQPAGKGTTGKEAFFGQGTRLTVV.